This T cell receptor (beta chain) was retrieved from a study of T cells in localized non-small cell lung cancer. This clone was seen a single time. The antigen remains undetermined. Data came from immunoSEQ multiplex PCR; TCRdb stores just in-frame clones and leaves some out. The sample has tens of thousands of clones; about 92% are singletons. Study results and limitations: Adjacent uninvolved lung tissue had the highest T cell clonality, exceeding tumor. Longer overall survival associated with higher blood T cell density; shorter survival with higher adjacent-lung clonality. The appearance of a median approximately 60 of the top 100 tumor clones was seen in adjacent lung.

Trimming removed 2 bases from V and 0 bases from J, with 8 bases in between. Germline lookup yields CDR1 MNHNY and CDR2 SVGAGI (reference sequence). The CDR3 runs to 15 residues. This chain connects TRBV6-6 to TRBJ1-5; possible D gene TRBD1, 5 bases. The input for sequencing was peripheral blood, taken before any cancer treatment. This receptor was taken from a female donor of 60 years or more with stage I lung adenocarcinoma. As DNA, the CDR3 is TGTGCCAGCAGTTACGGGACCCATAGCAATCAGCCCCAGCATTTT. Amino acid sequence: CASSYGTHSNQPQHF.